Described below is a single T cell receptor (beta chain) sequence and its context. Its specificity is unknown. Losses at the gene ends were 6 bases for V and 6 bases for J; bases not matched to a gene: 6. There are 14 residues in the CDR3. The entry originates in a study of post-analysis software for immune sequencing data. General observations from the study: F measure showed strong co-clustering of same-batch samples. For normalized Chao1 diversity, multiple sclerosis patients scored significantly lower than controls did. Controls had lower frequencies than patients of four or five TRBV segments, which included TRBV5-6, TRBV5-1 and TRBV20-1.

Unique molecular identifiers tagged the TCR beta cDNA libraries. TCRdb passed the PCR reads through MiXCR, listing each CDR3 protein once. The sample yields about 810,000 distinct CDR3 sequences, approximately 53% seen once. This receptor was obtained from a girl aged 5-17 years with multiple sclerosis. The chain carries TRBV12-3 or TRBV12-4 and TRBJ1-4; 8 nucleotides agree with TRBD1. The specimen was blood. CDR3 sequence (DNA): TGTGCCAGCAGCCTGACAGGGGTCCATGAAAAACTGTTTTTT. This encodes CASSLTGVHEKLFF.